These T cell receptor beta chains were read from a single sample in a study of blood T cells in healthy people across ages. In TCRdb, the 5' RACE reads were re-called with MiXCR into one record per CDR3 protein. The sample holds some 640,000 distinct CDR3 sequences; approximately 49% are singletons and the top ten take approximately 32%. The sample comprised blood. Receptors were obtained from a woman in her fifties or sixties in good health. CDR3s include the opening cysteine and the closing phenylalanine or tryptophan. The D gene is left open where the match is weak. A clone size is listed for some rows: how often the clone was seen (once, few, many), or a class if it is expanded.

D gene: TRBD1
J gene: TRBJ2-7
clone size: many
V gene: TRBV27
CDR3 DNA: TGTGCCAGCAGCTCAGGGGGCGAGCAGTACTTC
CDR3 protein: CASSSGGEQYF

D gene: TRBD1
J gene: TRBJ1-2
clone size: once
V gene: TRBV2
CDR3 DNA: TGTGCCAGCAGGGACCCCCCAGGGGGTCGCGACTATGGCTACACCTTC
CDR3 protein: CASRDPPGGRDYGYTF

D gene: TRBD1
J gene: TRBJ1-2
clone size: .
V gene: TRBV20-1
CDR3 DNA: TGCAGTGCTAGCCGGGACAGGGGCGAATATGGCTACACCTTC
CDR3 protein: CSASRDRGEYGYTF

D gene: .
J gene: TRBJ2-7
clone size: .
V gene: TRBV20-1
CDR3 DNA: TGCAGTGCACCCGACCGCTACTACGAGCAGTACTTC
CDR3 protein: CSAPDRYYEQYF

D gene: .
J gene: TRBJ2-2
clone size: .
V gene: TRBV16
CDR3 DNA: TGTGCCAGCAGCCTACGATCAGGGGCAACCGGGGAGCTGTTTTTT
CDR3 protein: CASSLRSGATGELFF

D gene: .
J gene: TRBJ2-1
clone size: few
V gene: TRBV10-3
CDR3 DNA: TGTGCCATCAGTGTAGGTAATGAGCAGTTCTTC
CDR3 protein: CAISVGNEQFF

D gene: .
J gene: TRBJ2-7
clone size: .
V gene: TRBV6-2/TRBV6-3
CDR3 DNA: TGTGCCAGCAGTTACACGGGGAGAAGCTCCTACGAGCAGTACTTC
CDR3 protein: CASSYTGRSSYEQYF

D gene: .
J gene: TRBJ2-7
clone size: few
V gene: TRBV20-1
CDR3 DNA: TGCAGTGCTTACGCACACGGACAGCGAACCTACGAGCAGTACTTC
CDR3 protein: CSAYAHGQRTYEQYF

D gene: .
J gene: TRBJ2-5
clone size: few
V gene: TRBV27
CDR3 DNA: TGTGCCAGCGCTGCTATGGAGACCCAGTACTTC
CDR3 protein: CASAAMETQYF

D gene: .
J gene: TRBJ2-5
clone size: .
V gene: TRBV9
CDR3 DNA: TGTGCCAGCAGCAAGAAGGATATGTACCAAGAGACCCAGTACTTC
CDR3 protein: CASSKKDMYQETQYF

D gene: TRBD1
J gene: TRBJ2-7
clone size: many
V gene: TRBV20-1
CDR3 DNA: TGCAGTGCCACGGACAGGGTCTACGAGCAGTACTTC
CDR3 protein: CSATDRVYEQYF

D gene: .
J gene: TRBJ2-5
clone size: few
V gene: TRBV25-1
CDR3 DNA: TGTGCCAGCAGTGAACGGCAGGGCCGCGGAGAGACCCAGTACTTC
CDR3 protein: CASSERQGRGETQYF

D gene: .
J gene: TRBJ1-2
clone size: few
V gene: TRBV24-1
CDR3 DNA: TGTGCCACCAGTGATTTACAACCGGGACAATCCTATGGCTACACCTTC
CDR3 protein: CATSDLQPGQSYGYTF

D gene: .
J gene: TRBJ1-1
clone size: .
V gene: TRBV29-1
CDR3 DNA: TGCAGCGTCGACCGACAGCAGAACACTGAAGCTTTCTTT
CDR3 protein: CSVDRQQNTEAFF

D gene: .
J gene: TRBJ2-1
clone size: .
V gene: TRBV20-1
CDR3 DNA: TGCAGTGCTCCGGTGCCGTATGGCAATGAGCAGTTCTTC
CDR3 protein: CSAPVPYGNEQFF

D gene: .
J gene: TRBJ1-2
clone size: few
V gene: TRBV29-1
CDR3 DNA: TGCAGCGTTGACCAAATCGAGCTGGCCGATGGCTACACCTTC
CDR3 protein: CSVDQIELADGYTF

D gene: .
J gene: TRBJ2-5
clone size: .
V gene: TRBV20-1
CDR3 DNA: TGCAGTGCTAGTTTCGAGACCCAGTACTTC
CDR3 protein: CSASFETQYF

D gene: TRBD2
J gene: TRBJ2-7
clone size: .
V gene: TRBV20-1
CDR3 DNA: TGCAGTGTTGGGACTAGGGGTATTGAGCAGTACTTC
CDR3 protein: CSVGTRGIEQYF